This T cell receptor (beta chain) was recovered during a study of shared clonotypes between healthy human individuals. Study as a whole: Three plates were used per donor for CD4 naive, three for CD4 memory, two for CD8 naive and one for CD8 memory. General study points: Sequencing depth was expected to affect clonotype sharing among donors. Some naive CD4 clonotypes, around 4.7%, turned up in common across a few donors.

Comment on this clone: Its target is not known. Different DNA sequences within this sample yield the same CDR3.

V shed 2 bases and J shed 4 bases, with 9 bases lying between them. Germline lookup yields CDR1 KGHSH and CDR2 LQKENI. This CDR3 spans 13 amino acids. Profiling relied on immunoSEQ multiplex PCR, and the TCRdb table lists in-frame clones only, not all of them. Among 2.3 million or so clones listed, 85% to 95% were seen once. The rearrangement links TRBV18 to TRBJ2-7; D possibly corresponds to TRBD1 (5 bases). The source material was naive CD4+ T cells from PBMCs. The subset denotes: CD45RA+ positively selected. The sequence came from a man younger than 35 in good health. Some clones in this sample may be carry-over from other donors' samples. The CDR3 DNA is TGTGCCAGCTCACCAGGTACAGGATACGAGCAGTACTTC. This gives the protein CASSPGTGYEQYF.